A selection of T cell receptor beta chains follows, all from one sample in a study of cytomegalovirus exposure and HLA in healthy donors. Measured with immunoSEQ multiplex PCR; TCRdb has only the in-frame clones, and not every one. The table includes under 150,000 clones, 60% to 80% detected once. What was sequenced was PBMCs. These receptors were collected from a woman aged 55-75 years in good health and CMV-seropositive. Both conserved end residues are part of each CDR3. The order of the fields is J gene, V gene, D gene, clone size, CDR3 DNA, CDR3 protein. D genes are given only for firm matches. For some rows the clone size is stated as once, few or many, or as a class when expanded; others skip it.

J gene: TRBJ1-2
V gene: TRBV20-1
D gene: -
clone size: -
CDR3 DNA: TGCAGTGCCCCGAGCACCGGGGGCTACACCTTC
CDR3 protein: CSAPSTGGYTF

J gene: TRBJ1-3
V gene: TRBV11-2
D gene: -
clone size: -
CDR3 DNA: TGTGCCAGCAGCTTAGATCTAAGGGAGTACACCATATATTTT
CDR3 protein: CASSLDLREYTIYF

J gene: TRBJ2-7
V gene: TRBV6-5
D gene: -
clone size: -
CDR3 DNA: TGTGCCAGCAGTCCACGAGGGCTCTCCGAGCAGTACTTC
CDR3 protein: CASSPRGLSEQYF

J gene: TRBJ1-5
V gene: TRBV7-9
D gene: -
clone size: -
CDR3 DNA: TGTGCCAGCAGCGAACAGGGAAGTAGCAATCAGCCCCAGCATTTT
CDR3 protein: CASSEQGSSNQPQHF

J gene: TRBJ1-1
V gene: TRBV27
D gene: TRBD1
clone size: -
CDR3 DNA: TGTGCCAGCAGTTTAAGGACAGGGTCTGAAGCTTTCTTT
CDR3 protein: CASSLRTGSEAFF

J gene: TRBJ2-2
V gene: TRBV7-9
D gene: -
clone size: once
CDR3 DNA: TGTTCCAGCAGCTTAGAGGGCCGGGGTCGGTCCGGGGAGCTGTTTTTT
CDR3 protein: CSSSLEGRGRSGELFF

J gene: TRBJ2-2
V gene: TRBV5-1
D gene: TRBD1
clone size: -
CDR3 DNA: TGCGCCAGCAGCGGGGCGGACAGGGGTGGCACCGGGGAGCTGTTTTTT
CDR3 protein: CASSGADRGGTGELFF

J gene: TRBJ2-1
V gene: TRBV6-5
D gene: TRBD1
clone size: -
CDR3 DNA: TGTGCCAGCAGTTATAGACAGGGGAAAAATGAGCAGTTCTTC
CDR3 protein: CASSYRQGKNEQFF

J gene: TRBJ2-7
V gene: TRBV5-4
D gene: -
clone size: -
CDR3 DNA: TGTGCCAGCAGCTTGGCCCCAGAGGGGGGGTACGAGCAGTACTTC
CDR3 protein: CASSLAPEGGYEQYF

J gene: TRBJ1-2
V gene: TRBV19
D gene: TRBD1
clone size: few
CDR3 DNA: TGTGCCAGTAGTACGAGGGGGCGAGGGGGCAACTATGGCTACACCTTC
CDR3 protein: CASSTRGRGGNYGYTF

J gene: TRBJ2-5
V gene: TRBV7-2
D gene: TRBD2
clone size: -
CDR3 DNA: TGTGCCAGCAGCTTCCTTTCAGCGGGGGAAGAGACCCAGTACTTC
CDR3 protein: CASSFLSAGEETQYF

J gene: TRBJ1-1
V gene: TRBV19
D gene: TRBD1
clone size: -
CDR3 DNA: TGTGCCAGTAGTACTCACAGGGGGTGGAACACTGAAGCTTTCTTT
CDR3 protein: CASSTHRGWNTEAFF

J gene: TRBJ2-5
V gene: TRBV10-2
D gene: TRBD2
clone size: -
CDR3 DNA: TGCGCCAGCAGCCTAGAAGCGGGGGGGCAAGAGACCCAGTACTTC
CDR3 protein: CASSLEAGGQETQYF

J gene: TRBJ1-5
V gene: TRBV11-2
D gene: TRBD1
clone size: -
CDR3 DNA: TGTGCCAGCAGCTCGACAGGGTATCAGCCCCAGCATTTT
CDR3 protein: CASSSTGYQPQHF

J gene: TRBJ1-1
V gene: TRBV6-1
D gene: -
clone size: -
CDR3 DNA: TGTGCCAGCACCCCCTCAATCGGGGTCCATGAAGCTTTCTTT
CDR3 protein: CASTPSIGVHEAFF

J gene: TRBJ1-5
V gene: TRBV28
D gene: -
clone size: once
CDR3 DNA: TGTGCCACCTCCGGGGATAGCAATCAGCCCCAGCATTTT
CDR3 protein: CATSGDSNQPQHF

J gene: TRBJ2-1
V gene: TRBV7-8
D gene: -
clone size: once
CDR3 DNA: TGTGCCAGCGTGGGGGGCTCCTACAATGAGCAGTTCTTC
CDR3 protein: CASVGGSYNEQFF

J gene: TRBJ2-7
V gene: TRBV27
D gene: TRBD1
clone size: -
CDR3 DNA: TGTGCCAGCAGCAAGGGCAGGGGGCAAACTGTCGAGCAGTACTTC
CDR3 protein: CASSKGRGQTVEQYF

J gene: TRBJ1-6
V gene: TRBV18
D gene: TRBD1
clone size: -
CDR3 DNA: TGTGCCAGCGCGGGACAGTATAATTCACCCCTCCACTTT
CDR3 protein: CASAGQYNSPLHF

J gene: TRBJ1-1
V gene: TRBV7-3
D gene: -
clone size: -
CDR3 DNA: TGTGCCAGCAGTCAGACACTGAACACTGAAGCTTTCTTT
CDR3 protein: CASSQTLNTEAFF

J gene: TRBJ1-1
V gene: TRBV2
D gene: -
clone size: -
CDR3 DNA: TGTGCCAGCAGAACACTGAACACTGAAGCTTTCTTT
CDR3 protein: CASRTLNTEAFF

J gene: TRBJ2-7
V gene: TRBV4-1
D gene: TRBD2
clone size: -
CDR3 DNA: TGCGCCAGCAAGGAGCGGACTAGCGGGGCCCCCTACGAGCAGTACTTC
CDR3 protein: CASKERTSGAPYEQYF

J gene: TRBJ2-5
V gene: TRBV7-9
D gene: -
clone size: -
CDR3 DNA: TGTGCCAGCAGCTCACAAGAGACCCAGTACTTC
CDR3 protein: CASSSQETQYF

J gene: TRBJ1-3
V gene: TRBV5-1
D gene: -
clone size: -
CDR3 DNA: TGCGCCAGCAGCTTGGCAGGAGGGCAGCACTCTGGAAACACCATATATTTT
CDR3 protein: CASSLAGGQHSGNTIYF

J gene: TRBJ2-5
V gene: TRBV29-1
D gene: -
clone size: -
CDR3 DNA: TGCAGCGTTGGTAGGGGTTTTCAAGAGACCCAGTACTTC
CDR3 protein: CSVGRGFQETQYF

J gene: TRBJ2-3
V gene: TRBV5-1
D gene: -
clone size: -
CDR3 DNA: TGCGCCAGCAGCTTGGGGCGGTCTAGCACAGATACGCAGTATTTT
CDR3 protein: CASSLGRSSTDTQYF

J gene: TRBJ1-1
V gene: TRBV9
D gene: TRBD1
clone size: -
CDR3 DNA: TGTGCCAGCAAGGGACAGATGGGCACTGAAGCTTTCTTT
CDR3 protein: CASKGQMGTEAFF

J gene: TRBJ1-3
V gene: TRBV6-5
D gene: -
clone size: once
CDR3 DNA: TGTGCCAGCAGCCGCAGCGGGGCAGACACCATATATTTT
CDR3 protein: CASSRSGADTIYF

J gene: TRBJ1-1
V gene: TRBV7-9
D gene: TRBD1
clone size: once
CDR3 DNA: TGTGCCAGTCCCGGGACAGCGATCGCTGAAGCTTTCTTT
CDR3 protein: CASPGTAIAEAFF

J gene: TRBJ1-2
V gene: TRBV2
D gene: TRBD1
clone size: -
CDR3 DNA: TGTGCCAGCAGTCCCGCCGGGACAGCCTATGGCTACACCTTC
CDR3 protein: CASSPAGTAYGYTF

J gene: TRBJ2-1
V gene: TRBV11-3
D gene: TRBD2
clone size: -
CDR3 DNA: TGTGCCAGCAGCCGGGGCGACGGGGGGGCCGGGAATGAGCAGTTCTTC
CDR3 protein: CASSRGDGGAGNEQFF

J gene: TRBJ2-1
V gene: TRBV7-3
D gene: TRBD2
clone size: few
CDR3 DNA: TGTGCCAGCAGCCATACGGGGGGGCGTTCCTACAATGAGCAGTTCTTC
CDR3 protein: CASSHTGGRSYNEQFF

J gene: TRBJ1-2
V gene: TRBV7-9
D gene: -
clone size: -
CDR3 DNA: TGTGCCAGCAGCTTAGAACGGTACTATGGCTACACCTTC
CDR3 protein: CASSLERYYGYTF

J gene: TRBJ2-5
V gene: TRBV7-7
D gene: -
clone size: once
CDR3 DNA: TGTGCCAGCAGCTCACAGGGCCGGGAGACCCAGTACTTC
CDR3 protein: CASSSQGRETQYF

J gene: TRBJ1-4
V gene: TRBV6-5
D gene: -
clone size: -
CDR3 DNA: TGTGCCAGCAGTCACCCCCAGGGGTCAAATGAAAAACTGTTTTTT
CDR3 protein: CASSHPQGSNEKLFF

J gene: TRBJ1-6
V gene: TRBV5-4
D gene: TRBD1
clone size: -
CDR3 DNA: TGTGCCAGCAGCTCGGGACAGGGCACCTCCTATAATTCACCCCTCCACTTT
CDR3 protein: CASSSGQGTSYNSPLHF

J gene: TRBJ2-7
V gene: TRBV27
D gene: -
clone size: -
CDR3 DNA: TGTGCCAGCAGCCTCCCGGGACTCCCCTACGAGCAGTACTTC
CDR3 protein: CASSLPGLPYEQYF

J gene: TRBJ2-6
V gene: TRBV11-2
D gene: -
clone size: few
CDR3 DNA: TGTGCCAGCACCCAGGGGATTGGACTTGGGGCCAACGTCCTGACTTTC
CDR3 protein: CASTQGIGLGANVLTF

J gene: TRBJ1-1
V gene: TRBV2
D gene: -
clone size: -
CDR3 DNA: TGTGCCAGCAGTGAAGAGGGGACTGGTTCGGCTTTCTTT
CDR3 protein: CASSEEGTGSAFF

J gene: TRBJ1-1
V gene: TRBV7-9
D gene: -
clone size: -
CDR3 DNA: TGTGCCAGCAGCAGGCAGGTGAACACTGAAGCTTTCTTT
CDR3 protein: CASSRQVNTEAFF

J gene: TRBJ1-5
V gene: TRBV2
D gene: -
clone size: few
CDR3 DNA: TGTGCCAGCAGTGACAGACAGAGCAATCAGCCCCAGCATTTT
CDR3 protein: CASSDRQSNQPQHF

J gene: TRBJ1-5
V gene: TRBV10-2
D gene: -
clone size: -
CDR3 DNA: TGCGCCACCAGGGCTGGGCCAAGCAATCAGCCCCAGCATTTT
CDR3 protein: CATRAGPSNQPQHF

J gene: TRBJ2-7
V gene: TRBV7-2
D gene: TRBD1
clone size: few
CDR3 DNA: TGTGCCAGCAGCCCCTCCAGGGGGCTAATCTACGAGCAGTACTTC
CDR3 protein: CASSPSRGLIYEQYF

J gene: TRBJ1-2
V gene: TRBV18
D gene: -
clone size: -
CDR3 DNA: TGTGCCAGCTCACCACTGATAGCGGATGGCTACACCTTC
CDR3 protein: CASSPLIADGYTF

J gene: TRBJ1-4
V gene: TRBV6-1
D gene: -
clone size: -
CDR3 DNA: TGTGCCAGCAGTGCCCGGGGGGGCGCGGCAACTAATGAAAAACTGTTTTTT
CDR3 protein: CASSARGGAATNEKLFF

J gene: TRBJ2-3
V gene: TRBV19
D gene: TRBD2
clone size: -
CDR3 DNA: TGTGCCAGTAGTATAGGTGGCGGGGGGGCAGATACGCAGTATTTT
CDR3 protein: CASSIGGGGADTQYF

J gene: TRBJ1-5
V gene: TRBV2
D gene: TRBD1
clone size: once
CDR3 DNA: TGTGCCAGCAAAGAAAGGACAGGGGGGTGGCAGCCCCAGCATTTT
CDR3 protein: CASKERTGGWQPQHF

J gene: TRBJ1-2
V gene: TRBV7-2
D gene: -
clone size: -
CDR3 DNA: TGTGCCAGCAGCCCCCGGTCCGGGTTCAATGGCTACACCTTC
CDR3 protein: CASSPRSGFNGYTF

J gene: TRBJ2-3
V gene: TRBV2
D gene: TRBD2
clone size: -
CDR3 DNA: TGTGCCAGCTACTTACCGGGACTAGCGATGGCTAGCACAGATACGCAGTATTTT
CDR3 protein: CASYLPGLAMASTDTQYF

J gene: TRBJ1-4
V gene: TRBV10-3
D gene: -
clone size: -
CDR3 DNA: TGTGCCATCAGTGAAGGGGAAGCAACTAATGAAAAACTGTTTTTT
CDR3 protein: CAISEGEATNEKLFF

J gene: TRBJ2-7
V gene: TRBV7-9
D gene: -
clone size: -
CDR3 DNA: TGTGCCAGCAGCTTAGGAAGACAGGCCTACGAGCAGTACTTC
CDR3 protein: CASSLGRQAYEQYF

J gene: TRBJ2-1
V gene: TRBV7-3
D gene: TRBD2
clone size: -
CDR3 DNA: TGTGCCAGCAGCGCCTGGACCTTGAGCGGGGGGGGCGATGAGCAGTTCTTC
CDR3 protein: CASSAWTLSGGGDEQFF

J gene: TRBJ1-2
V gene: TRBV10-1
D gene: -
clone size: -
CDR3 DNA: TGCGCCAGCAGTGAGCAACAGGACTATGGCTACACCTTC
CDR3 protein: CASSEQQDYGYTF

J gene: TRBJ1-2
V gene: TRBV5-6
D gene: -
clone size: -
CDR3 DNA: TGTGCCAGCAGCTTGGTGCGGGGGGGAGGCTATGGCTACACCTTC
CDR3 protein: CASSLVRGGGYGYTF